Shown below are 30 T cell receptor beta chains from a single sample sequenced in a study of CD8 T cells in Susac syndrome. cDNA came from about 0.5 to 1 ug RNA primed by random hexamers. TCRdb re-derived calls from the immunoSEQ multiplex PCR reads in MiXCR, one entry per CDR3 protein. The sample yields 150,000 to 190,000 distinct CDR3 sequences, approximately 96% seen once. Sequences were obtained from CD4+ T cells from PBMCs. The receptors were sampled from a human donor with Susac syndrome.

V usage is TRBV2 and J usage is TRBJ2-3, with D perhaps TRBD2 (5 bases). The CDR3 covers 14 residues. Trimming shortened V by 10 bases and J by 4 bases, and 18 bases separated the two germline ends. Germline-derived CDR1 and CDR2 are SNHLY and FYNNEI. The CDR3 loop reads CATREQRPADTQYF. The DNA for the CDR3 is TGTGCCACGAGGGAACAGCGTCCCGCAGATACGCAGTATTTT. Looking up the rest from reference TRBV2 and TRBJ2-3 gives the full variable domain: EPEVTQTPSHQVTQMGQEVILRCVPISNHLYFYWYRQILGQKVEFLVSFYNNEISEKSEIFDDQFSVERPDGSNFTLKIRSTKLEDSAMYFCATREQRPADTQYFGPGTRLTVL.

The chain carries TRBV5-1 and TRBJ2-7; D assignment may be TRBD1 or TRBD2 (6 bases each). V dropped 2 bases and J dropped 4 bases, with 13 bases sitting between them. Germline CDR1 reads SGHRS; CDR2 reads YFSETQ. The CDR3 length is 14 residues. The CDR3: CASSFETGGYEQYF. The CDR3 DNA follows: TGCGCCAGCAGCTTCGAGACAGGAGGGTACGAGCAGTACTTC.

CDR3 sequence (DNA): TGCGCCAGCAGCCAAGATCTCAGGAATTCACCCCTCCACTTT. Translation: CASSQDLRNSPLHF. The V call is TRBV4-3, the J call TRBJ1-6, with unresolved D. The germline V gene encodes CDR1 LGHNA and CDR2 YSLEER. Trimming removed 0 bases at V and 7 bases at J, with 7 bases between. The CDR3 is 14 residues long.

This chain uses TRBV29-1 with TRBJ1-4; D is undetermined. The V end was cut by 5 bases, the J end by 4 bases, with 5 bases between. Germline CDR1 and CDR2: SQVTM and ANQGSEA. This CDR3 has 11 amino acids. Here the CDR3 DNA reads TGCAGCGTTTCGCATAATGAAAAACTGTTTTTT. Translating it yields CSVSHNEKLFF.

This clonotype came up a few times. The gene calls are TRBV18 and TRBJ1-1; D gene unclear. Trimming removed 1 base at V and 0 bases at J, with 3 bases between. There are 13 residues in the CDR3. Germline CDR1 reads KGHSH; CDR2 reads LQKENI. Written as DNA, the CDR3 is TGTGCCAGCTCACCACGGTTGAACACTGAAGCTTTCTTT. Encoded protein: CASSPRLNTEAFF.

The rearrangement links TRBV6-1 to TRBJ2-6; 8 nucleotides align to TRBD1. CDR3 length: 17 amino acids. The J segment lost 3 bases and the V segment lost 3 bases, leaving 7 bases of the junction unmatched. Germline V lookup: CDR1 MNHNS, CDR2 SASEGT. CDR3 in DNA: TGTGCCAGCAGTGACCCAGGGGGCGCAAGTGGGGCCAACGTCCTGACTTTC. Protein product: CASSDPGGASGANVLTF.

This clonotype came up once. CDR3 region: CASNNGFVTGELFF. CDR3 sequence (DNA): TGTGCCAGCAACAACGGGTTTGTCACCGGGGAGCTGTTTTTT. The rearrangement uses TRBV6-2 or TRBV6-3 and TRBJ2-2; D gene uncertain. Between the trimmed V and J ends, which lost 7 bases and 4 bases, there was a span of 13 bases. The CDR3 is 14 amino acids. Germline V gene sequence: CDR1 MNHEY, CDR2 SVGEGT.

This sequence joins TRBV12-3 or TRBV12-4 and TRBJ2-1, with TRBD2 identical over 10 bases. This CDR3 is 15 amino acids long. The trim removed 6 bases at V and 2 bases at J, leaving 4 bases unmatched. The CDR3 DNA sequence: TGTGCCAGCAGCCCAACTAGCGGGACCTACAATGAGCAGTTCTTC. It encodes CASSPTSGTYNEQFF.

This clonotype was seen just once. V gene TRBV29-1 combines with J gene TRBJ2-5; a possible D gene is TRBD2 (7 bases). This CDR3 is 16 amino acids long. V lost 2 bases and J 5 bases, leaving 21 bases between the germline ends. Germline values: CDR1 SQVTM, CDR2 ANQGSEA. As DNA, the CDR3 is TGCAGCGTTGAAATCCCCCGAGGGGGGGTGGAGGAGACCCAGTACTTC. Translated: CSVEIPRGGVEETQYF.

The V gene is TRBV20-1, the J gene TRBJ2-5; 8 bases line up with TRBD2. V trimming: 3 bases; J trimming: 6 bases; junction bases outside the gene matches: 6. This CDR3 is built from 13 residues. Germline V lookup: CDR1 DFQATT, CDR2 SNEGSKA (reference sequence). The CDR3 nucleotides read TGCAGTGCTAGCGGGGGGGCCCTTAAGACCCAGTACTTC. Protein: CSASGGALKTQYF.

The CDR3 here is CASRPSGQMNTEAFF. The CDR3 nucleotides are TGTGCCAGCAGGCCATCGGGACAGATGAACACTGAAGCTTTCTTT. The gene calls are TRBV6-5 and TRBJ1-1; the match to TRBD1 covers 7 bases. Germline loops: CDR1 MNHEY, CDR2 SVGAGI. The J segment lost 0 bases and the V segment lost 6 bases, leaving 7 bases of the junction unmatched. The CDR3 spans 15 residues.

This sequence joins TRBV3-1 and TRBJ2-5; 7 nucleotides match TRBD2. The CDR3 has 15 amino acids. V dropped 2 bases and J dropped 4; count of bases not matched to a gene: 7. Germline lookup yields CDR1 LGHDT and CDR2 YNNKEL (reference sequence). CDR3 loop: CASSQLSGLIETQYF. In DNA, the CDR3 is TGTGCCAGCAGCCAATTATCGGGACTAATAGAGACCCAGTACTTC.

This chain connects TRBV5-1 to TRBJ2-3; weak D call: TRBD2 (6 bases). The CDR3 contains 15 residues. Trimming pared 4 bases from V and 2 bases from J, leaving 14 bases between. Germline CDR1 and CDR2: SGHRS and YFSETQ. CDR3 region: CASSPHRGITDTQYF. The CDR3 coding sequence is TGCGCCAGCAGCCCGCACCGGGGGATCACAGATACGCAGTATTTT.

The DNA for the CDR3 is TGTGCCATCAGTGAGTCGCGGGGGGCTCAAGAGACCCAGTACTTC. It encodes CAISESRGAQETQYF. J is TRBJ2-5 and V is TRBV10-3, with 8 bases that match TRBD2. V trimming: 0 bases; J trimming: 2 bases; junction bases outside the gene matches: 2. The CDR3 is made up of 15 amino acids. Germline CDR1 and CDR2: ENHRY and SYGVKD.

The chain carries TRBV7-6 and TRBJ2-5; tentatively, D is TRBD1 (6 bases). The V and J ends lost 3 bases and 2 bases respectively, with 22 bases between them. The CDR3 is 18 residues long. Germline V gives CDR1 SGHVS, CDR2 FNYEAQ. DNA of the CDR3: TGTGCCAGCAGCTTGAGAGGGGGTCCCCGTATACCTCAAGAGACCCAGTACTTC. As protein: CASSLRGGPRIPQETQYF.

V and J are TRBV3-1 and TRBJ2-5; D is undetermined. V lost 5 bases and J lost 5, with 15 bases in between. This CDR3 contains 14 residues. Germline values: CDR1 LGHDT, CDR2 YNNKEL (reference sequence). CDR3 DNA sequence: TGTGCCAGCAGCGAAACCTCCCGTAGGGAGACCCAGTACTTC. Its protein product is CASSETSRRETQYF.

The chain combines TRBV5-1 with TRBJ2-5; TRBD1 or TRBD2 may be the D gene (5 bases each). The germline gives CDR1 SGHRS, CDR2 YFSETQ. Trimming pared 3 bases from V and 4 bases from J, leaving 10 bases between. The CDR3 is 13 residues long. The CDR3 reads CASSYGTAETQYF. The CDR3, as DNA: TGCGCCAGCAGCTATGGGACGGCAGAGACCCAGTACTTC.

The V and J genes are TRBV14 and TRBJ1-6, with a tentative D call TRBD1 (5 bases). From germline, CDR1 is SGHDN and CDR2 FVKESK. Deletions cut 4 bases from V and 6 bases from J, with 7 bases between. The CDR3 spans 13 residues. The CDR3 sequence is CASSRDLNSPLHF. The CDR3 region has the DNA TGTGCCAGCAGCCGGGACCTTAATTCACCCCTCCACTTT.

This chain joins TRBV20-1 and TRBJ2-3; 9 bases agree with TRBD1. The CDR3 length is 12 residues. Germline CDR1 is DFQATT and CDR2 is SNEGSKA (reference sequence). V was pared by 5 bases and J by 6 bases, with 3 bases of the junction left unmatched. The CDR3 region has the DNA TGCAGTGCTTGGGACAGGGTTGATACGCAGTATTTT. Protein: CSAWDRVDTQYF.

The chain joins TRBV28 to TRBJ2-7, with TRBD1 identical over 10 bases. The germline CDR1 and CDR2 sequences are MDHEN and SYDVKM. Trimming took 6 bases from V and 2 from J; bases not matched to a gene: 4. CDR3 length: 14 amino acids. The CDR3 region is CASRTGGSTYEQYF. The CDR3 DNA reads as TGTGCCAGCAGGACAGGGGGCTCTACCTACGAGCAGTACTTC. Using reference TRBV28 and TRBJ2-7 for the parts outside the CDR3, the full variable domain is DVKVTQSSRYLVKRTGEKVFLECVQDMDHENMFWYRQDPGLGLRLIYFSYDVKMKEKGDIPEGYSVSREKKERFSLILESASTNQTSMYLCASRTGGSTYEQYFGPGTRLTVT.

The chain is built from TRBV9 and TRBJ2-5; 12 positions agree with TRBD1. V was clipped by 2 bases and J by 5 bases; unmatched bases: 4. Germline CDR1 and CDR2: SGDLS and YYNGEE. There are 15 residues in the CDR3. The CDR3 DNA reads as TGTGCCAGCAGCGTGGGACAGGGGGCATTGGAGACCCAGTACTTC. Protein product: CASSVGQGALETQYF.

The CDR3 region is CSALEGTANGYTF. The CDR3 DNA reads as TGCAGTGCTTTGGAGGGGACGGCTAACGGCTACACCTTC. The chain combines TRBV20-1 with TRBJ1-2; the D gene is possibly TRBD1 (5 bases). The CDR3 is 13 amino acids. V dropped 5 bases and J dropped 8 bases, with 18 bases sitting between them. Looked up from germline, CDR1 is DFQATT and CDR2 is SNEGSKA (reference sequence).

The chain links TRBV29-1 to TRBJ2-3; D may be TRBD2 (5 bases). CDR3 size: 14 residues. Per germline, CDR1 SQVTM and CDR2 ANQGSEA. V was pared by 2 bases and J by 4 bases, with 13 bases between. The CDR3 reads CSVELGPSPDTQYF. The CDR3 DNA reads as TGCAGCGTTGAATTGGGTCCTAGCCCAGATACGCAGTATTTT.

The chain couples TRBV9 to TRBJ2-5; D is undetermined. The V gene's germline CDR1 is SGDLS and CDR2 YYNGEE. The CDR3 spans 15 residues. V was shortened by 0 bases and J by 7 bases, with 16 bases between the two germline ends. The chain's CDR3 is CASSVAASGDGTQYF. The CDR3 DNA is TGTGCCAGCAGCGTAGCTGCTAGTGGGGATGGGACCCAGTACTTC.

The chain uses TRBV5-1 and TRBJ2-7; no firm D call. The germline CDR1 and CDR2 sequences are SGHRS and YFSETQ. Trimming took 5 bases from V and 3 from J, leaving 12 bases between them. The CDR3 has 13 residues. CDR3 region: CASRVGPIYEQYF. CDR3 nucleotides: TGCGCCAGCAGGGTCGGGCCCATCTACGAGCAGTACTTC.

V usage is TRBV6-6 and J usage is TRBJ1-1, with D hard to call. V lost 0 bases, J lost 1 base, and 3 bases lay in between. Germline CDR1 MNHNY, CDR2 SVGAGI (reference sequence). The CDR3 loop spans 13 amino acids. The CDR3 coding sequence is TGTGCCAGCAGTTACTCTCAGAACACTGAAGCTTTCTTT. Its translation is CASSYSQNTEAFF.

V gene TRBV9 combines with J gene TRBJ2-5, with D unclear. Germline CDR1 is SGDLS and CDR2 is YYNGEE. Deletions cut 2 bases from V and 0 bases from J, with 8 bases between. This CDR3 comprises 14 residues. The CDR3 is CASSVGQYQETQYF. The CDR3 region has the DNA TGTGCCAGCAGCGTCGGTCAGTACCAAGAGACCCAGTACTTC.

V usage is TRBV12-3 or TRBV12-4 and J usage is TRBJ1-5; D remains unclear. The CDR3 runs to 13 residues. V was cut by 3 bases and J by 0 bases, with 3 bases left in between. The CDR3 here is CASSFRSNQPQHF. The DNA for the CDR3 is TGTGCCAGCAGTTTTCGTAGCAATCAGCCCCAGCATTTT.

The chain joins TRBV7-3 to TRBJ2-3; 9 bases agree with TRBD2. This CDR3 is 18 amino acids long. Losses at the gene ends were 5 bases for V and 1 base for J; bases not matched to a gene: 13. Germline V CDR1 and CDR2: SGHTA, FQGTGA. CDR3 residues: CASSPGLAGASRTDTQYF. CDR3 DNA sequence: TGTGCCAGCAGCCCCGGGTTAGCGGGGGCCAGCCGCACAGATACGCAGTATTTT.

The rearrangement links TRBV20-1 to TRBJ2-1, with 11 bases identical to TRBD2. V was pared by 1 base and J by 7 bases, with 6 bases of the junction left unmatched. Germline V CDR1 and CDR2: DFQATT, SNEGSKA (reference sequence). The CDR3 extends over 15 amino acids. CDR3 nucleotide sequence: TGCAGTGCTAGAGCCCTACTAGCGGGGGTGAATGAGCAGTTCTTC. It yields the protein CSARALLAGVNEQFF.